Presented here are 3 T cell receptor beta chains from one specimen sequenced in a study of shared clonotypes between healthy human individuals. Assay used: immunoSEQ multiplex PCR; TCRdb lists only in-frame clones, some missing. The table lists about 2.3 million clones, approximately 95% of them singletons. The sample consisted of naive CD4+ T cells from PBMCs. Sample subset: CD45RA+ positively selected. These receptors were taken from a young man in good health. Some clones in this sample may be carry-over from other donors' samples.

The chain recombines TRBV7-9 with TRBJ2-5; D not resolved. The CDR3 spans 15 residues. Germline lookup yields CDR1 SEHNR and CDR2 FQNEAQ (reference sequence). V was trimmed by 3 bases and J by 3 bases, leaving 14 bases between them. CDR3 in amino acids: CASSFRVLEKETQYF. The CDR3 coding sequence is TGTGCCAGCAGCTTCCGAGTGCTGGAGAAAGAGACCCAGTACTTC. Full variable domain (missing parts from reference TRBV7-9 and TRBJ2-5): DTGVSQNPRHKITKRGQNVTFRCDPISEHNRLYWYRQTLGQGPEFLTYFQNEAQLEKSRLLSDRFSAERPKGSFSTLEIQRTEQGDSAMYLCASSFRVLEKETQYFGPGTRLLVL.

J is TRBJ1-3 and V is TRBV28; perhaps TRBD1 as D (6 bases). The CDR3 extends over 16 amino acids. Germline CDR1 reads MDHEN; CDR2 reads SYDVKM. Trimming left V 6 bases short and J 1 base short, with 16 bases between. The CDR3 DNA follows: TGTGCCAGCAGAAGTAACAGGGTCATTTCTGGAAACACCATATATTTT. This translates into CASRSNRVISGNTIYF.

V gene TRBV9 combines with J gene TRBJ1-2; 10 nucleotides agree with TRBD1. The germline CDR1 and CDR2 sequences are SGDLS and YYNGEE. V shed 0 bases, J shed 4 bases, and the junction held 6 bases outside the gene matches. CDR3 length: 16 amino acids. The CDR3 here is CASSVGLTGGSYGYTF. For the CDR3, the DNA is TGTGCCAGCAGCGTAGGATTGACAGGGGGCTCCTATGGCTACACCTTC.